A single sample is the source of the 20 T cell receptor beta chains below, sequenced in a study of Ad26.COV2.S vaccination and SARS-CoV-2 variants listed by TCRdb under 2021. The method behind the library was the immunoSEQ multiplex PCR assay. TCRdb took this table from immuneACCESS and kept in-frame rearrangements with V and J called. Such tables lack part of the clones; where checked against another copy, unresolved V genes explain under half of the gap, and the rest is unexplained. This sample gives 450,000 to 550,000 clones in total; roughly nine tenths of them show up just once. Over 2% of the sample belongs to the ten largest clones. In the paper's terms, the treatment or condition label means: 15 to 20 received Ad26.COV2.S at low or high dose, single or two shots; roughly five received placebo; per-sample allocation not given. Repertoires of vaccine and placebo recipients were sequenced from samples collected on day 63 after the first injection.

The sample in question was peripheral blood, obtained in a trial of Ad26.COV2.S vaccine versus placebo. These receptors originate from a person between 18 and 65 years old who received the Ad26.COV2.S COVID-19 vaccine or a placebo.

A single count supports this clone. This sequence joins TRBV6-6 and TRBJ1-2; D is ambiguous. V shed 0 bases and J shed 6 bases, with 11 bases lying between them. Germline lookup yields CDR1 MNHNY and CDR2 SVGAGI (reference sequence). The CDR3 has 14 amino acids. CDR3 nucleotide sequence: TGTGCCAGCAGTTACTCCACGGGGTTCAATGGCTACACCTTC. Amino acids: CASSYSTGFNGYTF.

This chain connects TRBV18 to TRBJ2-5; no clear D. V was pared by 5 bases and J by 5 bases, with 12 bases between. Looked up from germline, CDR1 is KGHSH and CDR2 is LQKENI. CDR3 length: 13 amino acids. CDR3 sequence reads: CASSSVHRETQYF. CDR3 nucleotide sequence: TGTGCCAGCTCATCCGTTCACCGGGAGACCCAGTACTTC.

The chain is built from TRBV7-2 and TRBJ1-2; D might be TRBD1 (5 bases). The CDR3 sequence is 13 residues long. Trimming left V 4 bases short and J 7 bases short, with 13 bases between. Germline CDR1 is SGHTA and CDR2 is FQGNSA. The CDR3 DNA sequence: TGTGCCAGCAGCTCTAACAGGAATCCTGGCTACACCTTC. Its protein is CASSSNRNPGYTF.

The CDR3 bases are TGTGCCATCAGGGACAGGGGCTACGAGCAGTACTTC. Translating gives CAIRDRGYEQYF. V gene TRBV10-3 combines with J gene TRBJ2-7; TRBD1 matches at 9 bases. The CDR3 length is 12 residues. Trimming took 6 bases from V and 3 from J; bases not matched to a gene: 0. Looked up from germline, CDR1 is ENHRY and CDR2 is SYGVKD.

This chain connects TRBV2 to TRBJ2-7; 8 bases are shared with TRBD1. The CDR3 totals 17 residues. V shed 6 bases, J shed 0 bases, and the junction held 13 bases outside the gene matches. Germline V gives CDR1 SNHLY, CDR2 FYNNEI. CDR3: CASSTGTGFQNSYEQYF. The CDR3 DNA follows: TGTGCCAGCAGCACCGGGACAGGTTTCCAGAACTCCTACGAGCAGTACTTC.

The V call is TRBV6-5, the J call TRBJ2-3, with TRBD2 matching 8 bases. Per the germline V gene, CDR1 is MNHEY and CDR2 is SVGAGI. The CDR3 contains 16 residues. V lost 4 bases to trimming and J lost 2 bases; unmatched junction nucleotides: 8. CDR3 bases: TGTGCCAGCAGTTTCTACGGGAGGGAGATCACAGATACGCAGTATTTT. Protein: CASSFYGREITDTQYF.

V and J are TRBV14 and TRBJ2-7, with 8 positions matching TRBD1. V trimming: 1 base; J trimming: 6 bases; junction bases outside the gene matches: 11. The CDR3 length is 16 residues. Per germline, CDR1 SGHDN and CDR2 FVKESK. The CDR3 reads CASSQASAGGYSEQYF. The CDR3 DNA reads as TGTGCCAGCAGCCAAGCATCGGCAGGGGGCTACTCCGAGCAGTACTTC.

Only one count was recorded for this clone. V is TRBV4-1 and J is TRBJ2-7; TRBD1 is a possible D gene (5 bases). Germline V gene lookup returns CDR1 MGHRA and CDR2 YSYEKL. This CDR3 spans 15 amino acids. Deletions cut 2 bases from V and 4 bases from J, with 15 bases between. The CDR3 DNA sequence: TGCGCCAGCAGCCAATCCCGCAGGGCTGGTTACGAGCAGTACTTC. This encodes CASSQSRRAGYEQYF.

The chain employs TRBV27 and TRBJ1-1; TRBD1 aligns across 8 bases. The CDR3 runs 17 residues. Trimming took 2 bases from V and 6 from J; bases not matched to a gene: 14. The V gene's germline CDR1 is MNHEY and CDR2 SMNVEV (reference sequence). CDR3 nucleotide sequence: TGTGCCAGCAGTTTAGCCCAGGGGGCAAGGGGACACGCTGAAGCTTTCTTT. Amino acid sequence: CASSLAQGARGHAEAFF.

This clone was found once. V usage is TRBV6-5 and J usage is TRBJ2-3; 8 bases are shared with TRBD1. Losses at the gene ends were 6 bases for V and 0 bases for J; bases not matched to a gene: 5. This CDR3 comprises 15 residues. CDR1 and CDR2 from the germline V gene are MNHEY and SVGAGI. The CDR3 loop reads CASSLDRGSTDTQYF. The CDR3, as DNA: TGTGCCAGCAGCCTCGACAGGGGAAGCACAGATACGCAGTATTTT.

Worth noting for this clone: This same CDR3 is encoded by further DNA sequences in the sample. The rearrangement links TRBV9 to TRBJ2-2, with 7 nucleotides matching TRBD2. The CDR3 has 15 amino acids. The V and J ends lost 3 bases and 0 bases, in that order; junction bases with no gene match: 2. CDR1 and CDR2 (germline): SGDLS, YYNGEE. The CDR3 sequence is CASSGGGANTGELFF. Here the CDR3 DNA reads TGTGCCAGCAGCGGGGGAGGGGCGAACACCGGGGAGCTGTTTTTT.

The rearrangement uses TRBV19 and TRBJ2-3; tentatively, D is TRBD2 (6 bases). Trimming left V 7 bases short and J 5 bases short, with 25 bases between. The CDR3 runs 17 residues. CDR1 LNHDA and CDR2 SQIVND come from the germline V gene (reference sequence). The CDR3 DNA follows: TGTGCCAGTACTCTCACCCCGGGACTCTGGGGGAGAGATACGCAGTATTTT. This translates into CASTLTPGLWGRDTQYF.

This clone was recorded only once. The chain employs TRBV18 and TRBJ2-3; 7 nucleotides match TRBD2. This CDR3 has 18 residues. Germline CDR1 and CDR2: KGHSH and LQKENI. V gave up 3 bases and J gave up 2 bases; unmatched junction bases: 14. The CDR3 bases are TGTGCCAGCTCACCCCAGATGGCCCGGGACTATTCCACAGATACGCAGTATTTT. Translated, it gives CASSPQMARDYSTDTQYF. The complete variable domain, with remaining parts taken from reference TRBV18 and TRBJ2-3, reads NAGVMQNPRHLVRRRGQEARLRCSPMKGHSHVYWYRQLPEEGLKFMVYLQKENIIDESGMPKERFSAEFPKEGPSILRIQQVVRGDSAAYFCASSPQMARDYSTDTQYFGPGTRLTVL.

This clone showed up just once. The chain recombines TRBV7-6 with TRBJ1-1, with D possibly matching TRBD1 (6 bases). The CDR3 runs to 15 residues. Germline V gives CDR1 SGHVS, CDR2 FNYEAQ. V lost 1 base to trimming and J lost 3 bases, with 12 bases between them. The chain's CDR3 is CASSLGKGGHTEAFF. The CDR3 nucleotides read TGTGCCAGCAGCTTAGGGAAGGGGGGTCACACTGAAGCTTTCTTT.

This clone was counted once. CDR3 protein: CATTLRRSQETQYF. CDR3 nucleotide sequence: TGTGCCACCACCCTCCGGCGGAGTCAAGAGACCCAGTACTTC. This chain connects TRBV2 to TRBJ2-5; D is ambiguous. In germline, CDR1 is SNHLY, CDR2 FYNNEI. The CDR3 spans 14 residues. With 10 bases removed from V and 2 bases from J, the gap between germline ends came to 17 bases.

The genes are TRBV18 and TRBJ2-3; 9 bases are shared with TRBD1. Unmatched junction bases numbered 7, after V lost 3 bases and J lost 3 bases. Looked up from germline, CDR1 is KGHSH and CDR2 is LQKENI. The CDR3 length is 16 residues. The CDR3 coding sequence is TGTGCCAGCTCACCCCTGGACAGGGGTACGACAGATACGCAGTATTTT. It codes for CASSPLDRGTTDTQYF.

This clone was picked up a small number of times. The V and J genes are TRBV28 and TRBJ1-5; the D is unclear. This CDR3 has 15 amino acids. Germline values: CDR1 MDHEN, CDR2 SYDVKM. With 2 bases removed from V and 6 bases from J, the gap between germline ends came to 14 bases. CDR3 nucleotides: TGTGCCAGCAGTTTAGGATCGTCGTGGGGTCAGCCCCAGCATTTT. It is translated as CASSLGSSWGQPQHF. Complete variable domain (other parts from reference TRBV28 and TRBJ1-5): DVKVTQSSRYLVKRTGEKVFLECVQDMDHENMFWYRQDPGLGLRLIYFSYDVKMKEKGDIPEGYSVSREKKERFSLILESASTNQTSMYLCASSLGSSWGQPQHFGDGTRLSIL.

This rearrangement joins TRBV7-2 to TRBJ2-1; D is unclear. The CDR3 has 14 residues. The V gene lost 1 base and the J gene lost 3 bases, with 7 bases spanning the gap. Germline V CDR1 and CDR2: SGHTA, FQGNSA. Written as DNA, the CDR3 is TGTGCCAGCAGCTTAGATCGCAACTACAATGAGCAGTTCTTC. It translates to CASSLDRNYNEQFF.

The rearrangement links TRBV21-1 to TRBJ1-2. TRBV21-1 is termed a pseudogene. The length of the CDR3 is 13 residues. CDR3 in DNA: TGTGCCAGCAGCCCAAGCCGCAACTATGGCTACACCTTC. Translation: CASSPSRNYGYTF.

This chain joins TRBV19 and TRBJ2-7; D possibly uses TRBD1 or TRBD2 (5 bases each). Germline-derived CDR1 and CDR2 are LNHDA and SQIVND (reference sequence). Trimming left V 4 bases short and J 4 bases short, with 14 bases between. The CDR3 totals 14 residues. Written as DNA, the CDR3 is TGTGCCAGTAGTACACCCGGGACCTTATACGAGCAGTACTTC. This encodes CASSTPGTLYEQYF.